This T cell receptor beta chain came from a study of OX40 agonist ivuxolimab in advanced cancers. Study details: Cancers in dose escalation were hepatocellular, melanoma, renal cell and head and neck.

As regards this clone: The antigen remains undetermined.

Findings of the study overall: Averaging showed that CD8+ T cells had more expanded clones than CD4+ did. Low clonal expansion, among the lowest seen, marked partial responders at 0.1-3.0 mg/kg.

Profiling relied on immunoSEQ multiplex PCR, and the TCRdb table lists in-frame clones only, not all of them. The profile shows more than 55,000 clones, roughly 85% of them singletons. The germline V gene has CDR1 SGDLS and CDR2 YYNGEE. V trimming: 4 bases; J trimming: 6 bases; junction bases outside the gene matches: 7. The CDR3 consists of 14 residues. This receptor was obtained from an adult with an advanced solid tumor such as melanoma, head and neck, liver or kidney cancer. Sequencing was performed on CD4+ or CD8+ T cells sorted from blood, taken in a trial of the OX40 agonist ivuxolimab. The chain recombines TRBV9 with TRBJ2-4, with 7 nucleotides matching TRBD2. CDR3 loop: CASSPGRERNIQYF. As DNA, the CDR3 is TGTGCCAGCAGCCCGGGGCGGGAGAGAAACATTCAGTACTTC.